This is a list of T cell receptor beta chains from one sample in a study of blood T cell repertoires in COVID-19. Produced via immunoSEQ multiplex PCR; TCRdb's table is partial and in-frame only. The table lists approximately 130,000 clones, approximately 77% of them singletons. The sample comprised peripheral blood. These receptors were obtained from a man older than 75 with acute or convalescent COVID-19. Each CDR3 is given with its conserved first and last residue. A D gene is named only where the DNA matches it firmly. The size entry is marked missing in some rows and otherwise reads once, few, many or a size class.

>TRBJ2-7|TRBD1|TRBV7-2|once
CASSEAGTEPYEQYF
TGTGCCAGCAGCGAAGCCGGGACAGAGCCATACGAGCAGTACTTC
>TRBJ1-6|TRBD1|TRBV4-1|-
CASSQEGAGTGYSPLHF
TGCGCCAGCAGCCAAGAAGGGGCCGGGACAGGATATTCACCCCTCCACTTT
>TRBJ2-3|-|TRBV5-1|-
CASSSVGGLADTQYF
TGCGCCAGCAGCTCAGTGGGGGGATTGGCAGATACGCAGTATTTT
>TRBJ2-1|-|TRBV29-1|few
CSVDTRRGYNEQFF
TGCAGCGTTGATACGCGACGGGGGTACAATGAGCAGTTCTTC
>TRBJ2-7|-|TRBV7-2|-
CASSLVTDSYEQYF
TGTGCCAGCAGCTTAGTGACAGACTCCTACGAGCAGTACTTC
>TRBJ2-7|TRBD2|TRBV3-1/TRBV3-2|-
CASSHGSLAGNSYEQYF
TGTGCCAGCAGCCACGGTTCACTAGCGGGCAACTCCTACGAGCAGTACTTC
>TRBJ1-6|-|TRBV4-2|-
CASSQIVRDNFRSPLHF
TGTGCCAGCAGCCAAATAGTAAGGGACAACTTTCGCTCACCCCTCCACTTT
>TRBJ2-7|-|TRBV7-9|-
CASSGGPGHLSYEQYF
TGTGCCAGCAGCGGGGGCCCGGGACACCTTTCCTACGAGCAGTACTTC
>TRBJ1-5|-|TRBV3-1/TRBV3-2|-
CASSRSGGDQPQHF
TGTGCCAGCAGCCGCTCCGGGGGAGATCAGCCCCAGCATTTT
>TRBJ2-5|-|TRBV19|-
CASSIDRGGTQYF
TGTGCCAGTAGTATAGATCGGGGTGGGACCCAGTACTTC
>TRBJ2-3|TRBD2|TRBV30|-
CAWSTNTSGGASIVSTDTQYF
TGTGCCTGGAGCACGAATACAAGCGGGGGGGCCTCAATCGTTAGCACAGATACGCAGTATTTT
>TRBJ2-3|-|TRBV7-2|-
CASSGQGKDTQYF
TGTGCCAGCAGCGGTCAGGGGAAAGATACGCAGTATTTT
>TRBJ2-5|-|TRBV7-2|-
CASSRSGGAQYF
TGTGCCAGCAGCCGTTCAGGCGGGGCCCAGTACTTC
>TRBJ1-5|TRBD1|TRBV18|once
CASSPPGQGVPQHF
TGTGCCAGCTCACCACCGGGACAGGGGGTCCCCCAGCATTTT
>TRBJ2-3|TRBD1|TRBV4-2|-
CASSQGNPRGPSDTQYF
TGTGCCAGCAGCCAAGGGAATCCGAGGGGGCCCTCCGATACGCAGTATTTT
>TRBJ2-1|-|TRBV7-2|-
CASSPVGNVVYNEQFF
TGTGCCAGCAGCCCCGTCGGGAACGTCGTCTACAATGAGCAGTTCTTC
>TRBJ2-3|TRBD1|TRBV5-4|-
CASSFPTGNTDTQYF
TGTGCCAGCAGCTTCCCGACAGGGAACACAGATACGCAGTATTTT
>TRBJ2-6|TRBD1|TRBV5-1|-
CASRSDRGPSGANVLTF
TGCGCCAGCAGGTCCGACAGGGGTCCCTCTGGGGCCAACGTCCTGACTTTC
>TRBJ2-5|TRBD1|TRBV29-1|-
CSVEGLRDRDFEAQYF
TGCAGCGTTGAAGGGCTCCGGGACAGGGATTTCGAGGCCCAGTACTTC
>TRBJ2-3|-|TRBV28|-
CASSLPGTDTQYF
TGTGCCAGCAGTTTACCGGGCACAGATACGCAGTATTTT
>TRBJ1-1|-|TRBV6-6|-
CASTTRGGGNTEAFF
TGTGCCAGCACGACTCGCGGGGGCGGGAACACTGAAGCTTTCTTT
>TRBJ2-6|TRBD1|TRBV3-1/TRBV3-2|many
CASSYRGHGANVLTF
TGTGCCAGCAGTTACAGGGGCCATGGGGCCAACGTCCTGACTTTC
>TRBJ2-7|TRBD1|TRBV27|-
CASRRQGGTYEQYF
TGTGCCAGCCGTAGACAGGGGGGGACCTACGAGCAGTACTTC
>TRBJ1-5|-|TRBV5-3|-
CARIQPGECIQPQHF
TGTGCCAGAATCCAGCCCGGGGAGTGCATTCAGCCCCAGCATTTT
>TRBJ2-5|TRBD2|TRBV11-1|-
CASSLMAGVQETQYF
TGTGCCAGCAGCTTAATGGCGGGGGTTCAAGAGACCCAGTACTTC
>TRBJ1-6|TRBD1|TRBV19|-
CASSADRVGNSPLHF
TGTGCCAGTAGTGCGGACAGGGTTGGTAATTCACCCCTCCACTTT
>TRBJ1-2|TRBD1|TRBV6-6|-
CASSYSTGGSDGYTF
TGTGCCAGCAGTTACTCGACAGGGGGCTCGGATGGCTACACCTTC
>TRBJ2-7|TRBD2|TRBV7-2|-
CASSAGLAGGRVYEQYF
TGTGCCAGCAGCGCAGGACTAGCGGGGGGGCGCGTCTACGAGCAGTACTTC
>TRBJ1-2|-|TRBV4-2|-
CASSQEGTTEYGYTF
TGTGCCAGCAGCCAAGAGGGGACAACCGAGTATGGCTACACCTTC
>TRBJ2-6|TRBD1|TRBV5-1|-
CASSLAPPTGDFSGANVLTF
TGCGCCAGCAGCTTGGCCCCACCGACAGGGGACTTCTCTGGGGCCAACGTCCTGACTTTC
>TRBJ2-7|-|TRBV10-3|-
CAISESSLSYEQYF
TGTGCCATCAGTGAGTCGAGTCTGTCCTACGAGCAGTACTTC
>TRBJ1-1|-|TRBV18|-
CASSPPHRLNTEAFF
TGTGCCAGCTCACCACCGCACAGGCTGAACACTGAAGCTTTCTTT
>TRBJ1-1|-|TRBV18|few
CASSRDTPTDTEAFF
TGTGCCAGCTCACGGGACACTCCTACGGACACTGAAGCTTTCTTT
>TRBJ2-2|-|TRBV5-1|-
CASSLGQIPTGELFF
TGCGCCAGCAGCTTAGGACAGATTCCCACCGGGGAGCTGTTTTTT
>TRBJ2-3|TRBD2|TRBV28|-
CASSFPSGGAGPGSQYF
TGTGCCAGCAGTTTTCCTAGCGGGGGCGCCGGTCCGGGATCGCAGTATTTT
>TRBJ2-3|TRBD1|TRBV6-6|-
CASTPVGQGKGTQYF
TGTGCCAGCACCCCTGTGGGACAGGGGAAGGGTACGCAGTATTTT
>TRBJ1-5|TRBD1|TRBV7-2|once
CASSLMLPGQGVSTQHF
TGTGCCAGCAGCTTAATGTTACCGGGACAGGGGGTATCAACCCAGCATTTT
>TRBJ2-7|-|TRBV7-2|-
CASSLARASYEQYF
TGTGCCAGCAGCTTAGCCAGGGCCTCCTACGAGCAGTACTTC
>TRBJ2-7|TRBD1|TRBV6-5|-
CASKVGQGAYEQYF
TGTGCCAGCAAGGTTGGACAGGGGGCGTACGAGCAGTACTTC
>TRBJ1-1|-|TRBV15|-
CATSRDRNTEAFF
TGTGCCACCAGCAGGGACAGGAACACTGAAGCTTTCTTT
>TRBJ1-6|-|TRBV4-1|few
CASSQVYAGGNSPLHF
TGCGCCAGCAGCCAAGTTTATGCCGGAGGGAATTCACCCCTCCACTTT
>TRBJ2-3|TRBD1|TRBV28|-
CASSSYTGGNTDTQYF
TGTGCCAGCAGTTCCTACACAGGGGGAAACACAGATACGCAGTATTTT
>TRBJ2-7|-|TRBV27|-
CASSLSLRGNYEQYF
TGTGCCAGCAGTTTGAGTCTCCGCGGCAACTACGAGCAGTACTTC